This is a list of T cell receptor beta chains from one sample in a study of OX40 agonist ivuxolimab in advanced cancers. Sequenced by immunoSEQ multiplex PCR; TCRdb stores in-frame clones only, minus some. The repertoire has about 66,000 clones, roughly 90% of them found once; the top ten carry under 0.75%. The sequencing used CD4+ or CD8+ T cells sorted from blood, collected in a trial of the OX40 agonist ivuxolimab. All receptors derive from an adult with an advanced solid tumor such as melanoma, head and neck, liver or kidney cancer. Each CDR3 is given with its conserved first and last residue. A D gene is named only where the DNA matches it firmly. Clone size is not always given. Where it is, it says once, few, many or a class for expanded clones.

d_gene	v_gene	j_gene	abundance	CDR3aa	CDR3nt
TRBD1	TRBV10-3	TRBJ1-3	NA	CAISDLRTGGNTIYF	TGTGCCATCAGTGATCTTAGGACAGGAGGAAACACCATATATTTT
NA	TRBV19	TRBJ2-2	once	CASSIRARGTGELFF	TGTGCCAGTAGTATTCGGGCCCGGGGGACCGGGGAGCTGTTTTTT
NA	TRBV19	TRBJ1-5	NA	CASSIFGGVSNQPQHF	TGTGCCAGTAGTATCTTTGGGGGTGTGAGCAATCAGCCCCAGCATTTT
TRBD2	TRBV4-1	TRBJ2-5	NA	CASSQRGEEEETQYF	TGCGCCAGCAGCCAACGGGGGGAGGAGGAAGAGACCCAGTACTTC
NA	TRBV7-3	TRBJ2-6	NA	CASKTASGANVLTF	TGTGCCAGCAAAACGGCTTCCGGGGCCAACGTCCTGACTTTC
TRBD2	TRBV29-1	TRBJ2-7	once	CSVASGTYEQYF	TGCAGCGTTGCCAGCGGGACCTACGAGCAGTACTTC
TRBD2	TRBV7-8	TRBJ2-1	NA	CASSLGLAGYNEQFF	TGTGCCAGCAGCTTAGGGCTAGCGGGTTACAATGAGCAGTTCTTC
NA	TRBV9	TRBJ2-3	NA	CASSVGVTSTDTQYF	TGTGCCAGCAGCGTAGGCGTGACTAGCACAGATACGCAGTATTTT
NA	TRBV6-1	TRBJ2-2	NA	CASSERHPGELFF	TGTGCCAGCAGTGAAAGGCACCCCGGGGAGCTGTTTTTT
NA	TRBV7-9	TRBJ2-6	NA	CASSPAKVGKAGANVLTF	TGTGCCAGCAGCCCCGCTAAAGTGGGGAAAGCTGGGGCCAACGTCCTGACTTTC
NA	TRBV6-1	TRBJ1-4	NA	CASSEWPGSTVATNEKLFF	TGTGCCAGCAGTGAATGGCCAGGGTCCACCGTTGCAACTAATGAAAAACTGTTTTTT
NA	TRBV11-3	TRBJ2-5	NA	CASSQGKETQYF	TGTGCCAGCAGCCAAGGGAAGGAGACCCAGTACTTC
NA	TRBV5-4	TRBJ2-3	NA	CASSLDTTDTQYF	TGTGCCAGCAGCCTCGACACCACAGATACGCAGTATTTT
NA	TRBV7-3	TRBJ2-2	NA	CASSLVARGGTGELFF	TGTGCCAGCAGCTTAGTGGCCAGGGGTGGCACCGGGGAGCTGTTTTTT
NA	TRBV10-3	TRBJ1-1	NA	CAISESPDPNTEAFF	TGTGCCATCAGTGAGTCTCCGGACCCCAACACTGAAGCTTTCTTT
NA	TRBV27	TRBJ1-1	NA	CASNPSGGSLFEAFF	TGTGCCAGCAACCCTTCCGGCGGCAGCCTTTTTGAAGCTTTCTTT
TRBD1	TRBV6-5	TRBJ1-6	few	CASQARTGGSSPLHF	TGTGCCAGCCAAGCTCGGACAGGGGGGAGTTCACCCCTCCACTTT
TRBD2	TRBV19	TRBJ2-1	NA	CASSTARDTGLAGPGNEQFF	TGTGCCAGTAGTACCGCCCGGGACACTGGACTAGCGGGGCCGGGAAATGAGCAGTTCTTC
NA	TRBV29-1	TRBJ1-1	NA	CSVGLTYGNTEAFF	TGCAGCGTTGGTTTAACCTACGGGAACACTGAAGCTTTCTTT
NA	TRBV20-1	TRBJ2-7	NA	CSARMGYEQYF	TGCAGTGCTAGAATGGGCTACGAGCAGTACTTC
TRBD1	TRBV7-9	TRBJ2-2	NA	CASSFGTGGNTGELFF	TGTGCCAGCAGCTTCGGGACAGGGGGCAACACCGGGGAGCTGTTTTTT
TRBD2	TRBV14	TRBJ2-1	NA	CASSQASGISEQFF	TGTGCCAGCAGCCAGGCTAGCGGAATCAGTGAGCAGTTCTTC
TRBD1	TRBV5-1	TRBJ1-1	NA	CASSSLQGPGRTEAFF	TGCGCCAGCAGCTCGCTACAGGGGCCCGGGAGGACTGAAGCTTTCTTT
NA	TRBV9	TRBJ1-4	once	CASSVGTANEKLFF	TGTGCCAGCAGCGTAGGGACAGCTAATGAAAAACTGTTTTTT
NA	TRBV5-1	TRBJ2-1	NA	CASSLVGRTNEQFF	TGCGCCAGCAGCTTGGTGGGGAGGACCAATGAGCAGTTCTTC
TRBD1	TRBV10-3	TRBJ1-2	NA	CAISEQNRGNGYTF	TGTGCCATCAGTGAGCAAAACAGGGGGAATGGCTACACCTTC
NA	TRBV30	TRBJ1-1	few	CAWSVGGNTEAFF	TGTGCCTGGAGTGTAGGCGGGAACACTGAAGCTTTCTTT
NA	TRBV7-3	TRBJ1-1	few	CASSFEGNTEAFF	TGTGCCAGCAGCTTTGAGGGGAACACTGAAGCTTTCTTT
NA	TRBV19	TRBJ1-3	NA	CASRSFTSGNTIYF	TGTGCCAGTAGAAGCTTCACATCTGGAAACACCATATATTTT
NA	TRBV5-1	TRBJ2-3	once	CASSNEGGSDTQYF	TGCGCCAGCAGTAACGAGGGAGGTTCAGATACGCAGTATTTT
NA	TRBV18	TRBJ2-7	NA	CASSQGPSYEQYF	TGTGCCAGCTCCCAAGGTCCTTCCTACGAGCAGTACTTC